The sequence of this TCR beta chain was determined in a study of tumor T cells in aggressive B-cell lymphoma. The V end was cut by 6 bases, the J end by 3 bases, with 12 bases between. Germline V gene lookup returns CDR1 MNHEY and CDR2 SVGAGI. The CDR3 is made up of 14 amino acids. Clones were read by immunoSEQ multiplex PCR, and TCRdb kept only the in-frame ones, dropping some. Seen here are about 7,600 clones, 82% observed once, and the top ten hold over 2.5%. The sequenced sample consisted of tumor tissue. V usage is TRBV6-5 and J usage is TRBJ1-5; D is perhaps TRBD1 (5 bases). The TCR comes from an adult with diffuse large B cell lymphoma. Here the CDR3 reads CASRMQGNNQPQHF. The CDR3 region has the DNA TGTGCCAGCAGGATGCAGGGTAACAATCAGCCCCAGCATTTT.